This is a list of T cell receptor beta chains from one sample in a study of T cell changes during pregnancy in multiple sclerosis. The method was immunoSEQ multiplex PCR; TCRdb's version includes in-frame clones alone and lacks a portion of them. The sample has roughly 40,000 clones; 88% are singletons. This material consisted of CD8+ T cells from peripheral blood mononuclear cells, taken in the first trimester of pregnancy. These receptors were obtained from a female donor with multiple sclerosis, enrolled in a pregnancy study. The CDR3 runs from the conserved cysteine through the conserved F or W. The D gene is left open where the match is weak. Clone size is stated in some rows and not others, as once, few, many or a class when expanded.

J gene: TRBJ2-1
V gene: TRBV7-8
clone size: -
D gene: TRBD2
CDR3 DNA: TGTGCCAGCAGCTTTGCCAGCGGGGGGAACCCCTCCTACAATGAGCAGTTCTTC
CDR3 protein: CASSFASGGNPSYNEQFF

J gene: TRBJ2-1
V gene: TRBV9
clone size: -
D gene: TRBD2
CDR3 DNA: TGTGCCAGCAGCGTCGGGACTAGCGCGAATGAGCAGTTCTTC
CDR3 protein: CASSVGTSANEQFF

J gene: TRBJ1-2
V gene: TRBV9
clone size: -
D gene: -
CDR3 DNA: TGTGCCAGCAGCCCGAATTCAGATGGCTACACCTTC
CDR3 protein: CASSPNSDGYTF

J gene: TRBJ1-2
V gene: TRBV9
clone size: -
D gene: TRBD1
CDR3 DNA: TGTGCCAGCAGCGTAGAAGACAGGGTGTTGGCTGGCTACACCTTC
CDR3 protein: CASSVEDRVLAGYTF

J gene: TRBJ2-2
V gene: TRBV30
clone size: -
D gene: -
CDR3 DNA: TGTGCCTGGAGACTGGACACCGGGGAGCTGTTTTTT
CDR3 protein: CAWRLDTGELFF

J gene: TRBJ2-7
V gene: TRBV5-1
clone size: -
D gene: TRBD2
CDR3 DNA: TGCGCCAGCGCCTCCCTGGGGGGGGATACCCCCTACGAGCAGTACTTC
CDR3 protein: CASASLGGDTPYEQYF

J gene: TRBJ2-5
V gene: TRBV30
clone size: -
D gene: TRBD2
CDR3 DNA: TGTGCCTGGACGAGGACTAGTAAGGTCCAACAAGAGACCCAGTACTTC
CDR3 protein: CAWTRTSKVQQETQYF

J gene: TRBJ1-5
V gene: TRBV9
clone size: once
D gene: TRBD1
CDR3 DNA: TGTGCCAGCAGCGATGGGACAGGGTCTCAGCCCCAGCATTTT
CDR3 protein: CASSDGTGSQPQHF

J gene: TRBJ2-1
V gene: TRBV19
clone size: few
D gene: TRBD2
CDR3 DNA: TGTGCCAGTAGCATTAGCGGGGACTCCTACAATGAGCAGTTCTTC
CDR3 protein: CASSISGDSYNEQFF

J gene: TRBJ1-4
V gene: TRBV5-5
clone size: few
D gene: TRBD1
CDR3 DNA: TGTGCCAGCAGCCAAGAAGAGGGGGGACAGGGCCGTGAAAAACTGTTTTTT
CDR3 protein: CASSQEEGGQGREKLFF

J gene: TRBJ2-2
V gene: TRBV5-1
clone size: -
D gene: -
CDR3 DNA: TGCGCCAGCAGCTTGGGTCTTGTTCCGGTCGGGGAGCTGTTTTTT
CDR3 protein: CASSLGLVPVGELFF

J gene: TRBJ2-7
V gene: TRBV7-9
clone size: -
D gene: TRBD1
CDR3 DNA: TGTGCCAGCAGCAAGTCTGGGACAGCTAGCTCCTACGAGCAGTACTTC
CDR3 protein: CASSKSGTASSYEQYF

J gene: TRBJ2-3
V gene: TRBV7-6
clone size: -
D gene: TRBD2
CDR3 DNA: TGTGCCAGCAGCTCGGGACTAGCGGGGGGTGATTTCAAATTTGATACGCAGTATTTT
CDR3 protein: CASSSGLAGGDFKFDTQYF

J gene: TRBJ2-3
V gene: TRBV14
clone size: -
D gene: -
CDR3 DNA: TGTGCCAGCAGCCAAAACAGACACACAGATACGCAGTATTTT
CDR3 protein: CASSQNRHTDTQYF

J gene: TRBJ2-7
V gene: TRBV6-1
clone size: few
D gene: -
CDR3 DNA: TGTGCCATCAGTGGACAACGGAACTACGAGCAGTACTTC
CDR3 protein: CAISGQRNYEQYF

J gene: TRBJ2-1
V gene: TRBV7-2
clone size: -
D gene: -
CDR3 DNA: TGTGCCAGCAGCTTGTATGGGCTAACCTCCTACAATGAGCAGTTCTTC
CDR3 protein: CASSLYGLTSYNEQFF

J gene: TRBJ1-6
V gene: TRBV6-5
clone size: -
D gene: -
CDR3 DNA: TGTGCCACTGGCAAGCGGGGCAGTTCACCCCTCCACTTT
CDR3 protein: CATGKRGSSPLHF

J gene: TRBJ2-3
V gene: TRBV6-4
clone size: -
D gene: TRBD2
CDR3 DNA: TGTGCCAGCAGTGAGGGGCGGGGGGGCACAGATACGCAGTATTTT
CDR3 protein: CASSEGRGGTDTQYF

J gene: TRBJ2-5
V gene: TRBV5-4
clone size: once
D gene: TRBD2
CDR3 DNA: TGTGCCAGCATCCAGACTAGCGGGGAGCGTCGAGGGACCCAGTACTTC
CDR3 protein: CASIQTSGERRGTQYF

J gene: TRBJ2-1
V gene: TRBV27
clone size: -
D gene: TRBD1
CDR3 DNA: TGTGCCAGCAGTCTCGCTGGGGGACAGGGCAATGAGCAGTTCTTC
CDR3 protein: CASSLAGGQGNEQFF

J gene: TRBJ2-5
V gene: TRBV7-9
clone size: -
D gene: TRBD1
CDR3 DNA: TGTGCCAGCAGCCCGGCGACCGGGACAGCCCAAGAGACCCAGTACTTC
CDR3 protein: CASSPATGTAQETQYF

J gene: TRBJ2-1
V gene: TRBV4-1
clone size: -
D gene: -
CDR3 DNA: TGCGCCAGCAGCCAAGATCACGGTGGCGGGGGCCCAAGCTCCTACAATGAGCAGTTCTTC
CDR3 protein: CASSQDHGGGGPSSYNEQFF

J gene: TRBJ1-1
V gene: TRBV6-4
clone size: -
D gene: -
CDR3 DNA: TGTGCCAGCAGCGGAGGGGCTGAAGCTTTCTTT
CDR3 protein: CASSGGAEAFF

J gene: TRBJ2-7
V gene: TRBV28
clone size: -
D gene: -
CDR3 DNA: TGTGCCAGCACCTCCGGAAGGACTATTCTGGACGAGCAGTACTTC
CDR3 protein: CASTSGRTILDEQYF

J gene: TRBJ1-1
V gene: TRBV7-2
clone size: -
D gene: -
CDR3 DNA: TGTGCCAGCAGCTTAAAAGGGAGGTACACTGAAGCTTTCTTT
CDR3 protein: CASSLKGRYTEAFF

J gene: TRBJ2-7
V gene: TRBV27
clone size: -
D gene: TRBD2
CDR3 DNA: TGTGCCAGTCGGCCCGGGACTAAAACCTACGAGCAGTACTTC
CDR3 protein: CASRPGTKTYEQYF

J gene: TRBJ2-7
V gene: TRBV5-6
clone size: -
D gene: -
CDR3 DNA: TGTGCCAGCAGCTCGATAATCAGGGATGGGTCCTACGAGCAGTACTTC
CDR3 protein: CASSSIIRDGSYEQYF

J gene: TRBJ2-1
V gene: TRBV2
clone size: few
D gene: TRBD2
CDR3 DNA: TGTGCCAGCAGTGGAATTGGCGGGGGTGACAATGAGCAGTTCTTC
CDR3 protein: CASSGIGGGDNEQFF

J gene: TRBJ1-6
V gene: TRBV9
clone size: -
D gene: -
CDR3 DNA: TGTGCCAGCACCTCGGGGGGGCCCCTCCACTTT
CDR3 protein: CASTSGGPLHF

J gene: TRBJ1-3
V gene: TRBV13
clone size: -
D gene: -
CDR3 DNA: TGTGCCAGCAGCTCGGGGAGTTTACAGCGGGACACCATATATTTT
CDR3 protein: CASSSGSLQRDTIYF

J gene: TRBJ2-1
V gene: TRBV12-5
clone size: once
D gene: -
CDR3 DNA: TGTGCTAGTGGTTCGGGGGGCCGGGAAATGGAGCAGTTCTTC
CDR3 protein: CASGSGGREMEQFF

J gene: TRBJ1-2
V gene: TRBV29-1
clone size: -
D gene: -
CDR3 DNA: TGCAGCACCGGGGGGGAGCACTATGGCTACACCTTC
CDR3 protein: CSTGGEHYGYTF